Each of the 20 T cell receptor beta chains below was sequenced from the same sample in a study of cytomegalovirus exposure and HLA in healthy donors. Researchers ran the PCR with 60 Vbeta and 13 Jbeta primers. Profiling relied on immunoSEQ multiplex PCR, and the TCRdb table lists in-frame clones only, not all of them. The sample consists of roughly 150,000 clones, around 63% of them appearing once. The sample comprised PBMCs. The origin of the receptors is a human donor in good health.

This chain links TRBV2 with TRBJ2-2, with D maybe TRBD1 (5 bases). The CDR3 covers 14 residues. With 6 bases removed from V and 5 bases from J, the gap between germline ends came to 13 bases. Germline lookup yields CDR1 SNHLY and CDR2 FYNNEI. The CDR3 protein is CASRVEQATGELFF. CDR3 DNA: TGTGCCAGCAGGGTGGAACAGGCGACCGGGGAGCTGTTTTTT.

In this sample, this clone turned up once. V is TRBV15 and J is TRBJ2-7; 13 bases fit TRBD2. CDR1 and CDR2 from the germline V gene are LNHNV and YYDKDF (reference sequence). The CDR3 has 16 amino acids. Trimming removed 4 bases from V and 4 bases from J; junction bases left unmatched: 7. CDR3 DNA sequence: TGTGCCACCAGCAAAGGGGTGGGACTAGCGGGATACGAGCAGTACTTC. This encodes CATSKGVGLAGYEQYF.

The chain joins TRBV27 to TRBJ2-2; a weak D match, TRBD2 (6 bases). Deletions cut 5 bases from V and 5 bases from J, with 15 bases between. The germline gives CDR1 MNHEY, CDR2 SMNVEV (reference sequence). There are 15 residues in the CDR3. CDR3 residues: CASSPGVAETGELFF. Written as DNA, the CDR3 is TGTGCCAGCAGTCCTGGGGTAGCGGAGACCGGGGAGCTGTTTTTT.

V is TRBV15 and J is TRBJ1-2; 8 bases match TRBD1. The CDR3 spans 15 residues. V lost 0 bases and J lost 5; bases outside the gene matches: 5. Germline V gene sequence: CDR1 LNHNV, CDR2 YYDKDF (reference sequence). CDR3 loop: CATSRDPGGAYGYTF. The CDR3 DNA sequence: TGTGCCACCAGCAGAGATCCAGGGGGCGCGTATGGCTACACCTTC.

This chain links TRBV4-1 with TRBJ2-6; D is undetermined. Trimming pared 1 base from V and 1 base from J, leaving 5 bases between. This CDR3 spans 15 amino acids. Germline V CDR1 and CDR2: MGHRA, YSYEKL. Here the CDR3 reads CASSQGSSGANVLTF. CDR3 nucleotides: TGCGCCAGCAGCCAAGGGAGTTCTGGGGCCAACGTCCTGACTTTC.

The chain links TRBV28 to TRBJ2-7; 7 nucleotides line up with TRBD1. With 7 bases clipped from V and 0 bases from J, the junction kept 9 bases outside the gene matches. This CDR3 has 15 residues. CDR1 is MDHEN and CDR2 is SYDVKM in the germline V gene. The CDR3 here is CASNPGTAFSYEQYF. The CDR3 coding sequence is TGTGCCAGCAATCCGGGGACAGCGTTCTCCTACGAGCAGTACTTC. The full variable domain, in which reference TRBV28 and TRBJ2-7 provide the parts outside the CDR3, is DVKVTQSSRYLVKRTGEKVFLECVQDMDHENMFWYRQDPGLGLRLIYFSYDVKMKEKGDIPEGYSVSREKKERFSLILESASTNQTSMYLCASNPGTAFSYEQYFGPGTRLTVT.

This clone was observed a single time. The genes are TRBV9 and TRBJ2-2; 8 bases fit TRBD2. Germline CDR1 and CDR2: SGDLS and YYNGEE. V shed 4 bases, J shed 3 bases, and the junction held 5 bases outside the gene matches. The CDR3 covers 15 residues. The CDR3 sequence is CASSPRGGDTGELFF. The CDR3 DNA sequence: TGTGCCAGCAGCCCCCGGGGGGGGGACACCGGGGAGCTGTTTTTT.

CDR3 bases: TGTGCCAGCTCTCGCCTTAGCGGGAGCCTCAACGAGCAGTACTTC. It translates to CASSRLSGSLNEQYF. This chain connects TRBV7-9 to TRBJ2-7; 9 nucleotides match TRBD2. Germline-derived CDR1 and CDR2 are SEHNR and FQNEAQ (reference sequence). The CDR3 covers 15 residues. V gave up 8 bases and J gave up 5 bases; unmatched junction bases: 13.

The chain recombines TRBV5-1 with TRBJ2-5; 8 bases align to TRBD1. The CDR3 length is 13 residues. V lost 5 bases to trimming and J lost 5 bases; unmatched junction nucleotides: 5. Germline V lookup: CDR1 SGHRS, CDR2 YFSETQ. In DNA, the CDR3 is TGCGCCAGCAGGACAGGGGACACGGAGACCCAGTACTTC. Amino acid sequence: CASRTGDTETQYF.

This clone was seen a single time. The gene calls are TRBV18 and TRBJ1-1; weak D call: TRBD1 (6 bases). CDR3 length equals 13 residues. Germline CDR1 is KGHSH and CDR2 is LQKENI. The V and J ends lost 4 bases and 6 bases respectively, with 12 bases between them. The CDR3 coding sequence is TGTGCCAGCTCACTTGGCAGGGGCGCTGAAGCTTTCTTT. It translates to CASSLGRGAEAFF.

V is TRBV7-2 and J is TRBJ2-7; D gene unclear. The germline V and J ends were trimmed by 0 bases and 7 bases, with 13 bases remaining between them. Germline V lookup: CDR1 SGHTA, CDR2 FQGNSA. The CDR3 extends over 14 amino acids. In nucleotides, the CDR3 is TGTGCCAGCAGCTTAGCCCCCGGTGGTTGGGAGCAGTACTTC. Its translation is CASSLAPGGWEQYF.

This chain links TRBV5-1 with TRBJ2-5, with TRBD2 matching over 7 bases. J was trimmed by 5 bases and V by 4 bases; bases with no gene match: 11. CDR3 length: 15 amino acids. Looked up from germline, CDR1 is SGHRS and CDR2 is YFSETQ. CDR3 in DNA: TGCGCCAGCAGCCCGGGGGGAGGGCCGCGGGAGACCCAGTACTTC. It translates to CASSPGGGPRETQYF. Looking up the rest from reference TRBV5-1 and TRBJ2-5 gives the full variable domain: KAGVTQTPRYLIKTRGQQVTLSCSPISGHRSVSWYQQTPGQGLQFLFEYFSETQRNKGNFPGRFSGRQFSNSRSEMNVSTLELGDSALYLCASSPGGGPRETQYFGPGTRLLVL.

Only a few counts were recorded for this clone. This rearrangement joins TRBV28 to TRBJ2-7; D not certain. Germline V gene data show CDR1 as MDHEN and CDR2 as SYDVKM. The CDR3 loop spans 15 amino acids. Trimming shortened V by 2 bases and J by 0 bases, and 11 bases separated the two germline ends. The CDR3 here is CASSLGGASSYEQYF. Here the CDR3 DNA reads TGTGCCAGCAGTTTAGGCGGCGCTAGCTCCTACGAGCAGTACTTC. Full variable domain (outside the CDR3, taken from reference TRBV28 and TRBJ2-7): DVKVTQSSRYLVKRTGEKVFLECVQDMDHENMFWYRQDPGLGLRLIYFSYDVKMKEKGDIPEGYSVSREKKERFSLILESASTNQTSMYLCASSLGGASSYEQYFGPGTRLTVT.

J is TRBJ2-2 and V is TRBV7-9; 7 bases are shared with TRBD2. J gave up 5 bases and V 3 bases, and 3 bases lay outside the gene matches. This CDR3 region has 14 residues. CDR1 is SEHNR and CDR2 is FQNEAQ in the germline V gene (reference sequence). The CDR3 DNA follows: TGTGCCAGCAGCTTCCAGGGAGGGACCGGGGAGCTGTTTTTT. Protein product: CASSFQGGTGELFF. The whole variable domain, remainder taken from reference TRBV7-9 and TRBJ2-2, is DTGVSQNPRHKITKRGQNVTFRCDPISEHNRLYWYRQTLGQGPEFLTYFQNEAQLEKSRLLSDRFSAERPKGSFSTLEIQRTEQGDSAMYLCASSFQGGTGELFFGEGSRLTVL.

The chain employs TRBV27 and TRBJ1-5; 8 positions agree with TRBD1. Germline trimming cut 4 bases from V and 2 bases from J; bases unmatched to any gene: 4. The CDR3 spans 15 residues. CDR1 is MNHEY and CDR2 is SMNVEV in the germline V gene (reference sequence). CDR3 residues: CASSSDRVRNQPQHF. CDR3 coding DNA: TGTGCCAGCAGTTCGGACAGGGTACGCAATCAGCCCCAGCATTTT.

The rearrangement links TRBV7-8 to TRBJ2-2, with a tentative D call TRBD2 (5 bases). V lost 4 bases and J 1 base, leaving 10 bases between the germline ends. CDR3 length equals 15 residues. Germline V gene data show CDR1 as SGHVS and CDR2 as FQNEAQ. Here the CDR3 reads CASSSAGLNTGELFF. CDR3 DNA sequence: TGTGCCAGCAGCTCTGCGGGCCTGAACACCGGGGAGCTGTTTTTT.

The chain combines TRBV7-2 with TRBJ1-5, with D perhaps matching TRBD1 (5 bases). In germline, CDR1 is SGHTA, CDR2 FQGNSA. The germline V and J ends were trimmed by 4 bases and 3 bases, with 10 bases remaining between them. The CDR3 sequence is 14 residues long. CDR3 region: CASSSRDFNQPQHF. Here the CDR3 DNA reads TGTGCCAGCAGCTCCAGGGATTTCAATCAGCCCCAGCATTTT.

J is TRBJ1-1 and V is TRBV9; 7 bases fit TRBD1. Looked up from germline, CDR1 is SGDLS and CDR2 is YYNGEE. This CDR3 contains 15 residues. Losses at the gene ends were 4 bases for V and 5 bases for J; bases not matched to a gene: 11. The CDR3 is CASSPRQGAETEAFF. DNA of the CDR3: TGTGCCAGCAGCCCCCGACAGGGAGCGGAGACTGAAGCTTTCTTT.

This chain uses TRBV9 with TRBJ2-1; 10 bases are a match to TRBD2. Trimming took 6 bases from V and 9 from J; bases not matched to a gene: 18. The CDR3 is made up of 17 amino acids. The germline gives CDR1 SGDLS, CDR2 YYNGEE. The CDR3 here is CASNSNQREGPYGEQFF. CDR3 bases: TGTGCCAGCAATTCAAATCAGCGGGAGGGCCCCTATGGTGAGCAGTTCTTC.

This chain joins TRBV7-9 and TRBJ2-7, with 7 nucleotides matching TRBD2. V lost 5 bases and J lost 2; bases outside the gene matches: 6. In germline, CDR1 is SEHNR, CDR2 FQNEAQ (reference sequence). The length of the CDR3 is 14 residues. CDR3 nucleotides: TGTGCCAGCAGCCCCGGGGAGGGTGCCTACGAGCAGTACTTC. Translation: CASSPGEGAYEQYF.